The 25 T cell receptor beta chains presented below share a single source sample, sequenced in a study of T cells after yellow fever vaccination. TCRdb independently ran MiXCR on the 5' RACE reads; one entry per CDR3 protein. The sample shows 40,000 to 50,000 distinct CDR3 sequences, approximately 6.3% of them seen only once. The sample was PBMCs, either bulk or a sorted T-cell subset (CD4+, CD8+, memory, or dextramer-sorted; not recorded which), taken 45 days after the yellow fever booster vaccination. These receptors were collected from a man aged 30 to 39 who received the YFV17D yellow fever vaccine.

The chain links TRBV5-6 to TRBJ1-2; 8 bases map to TRBD1. Germline V lookup: CDR1 SGHDT, CDR2 YYEEEE. The CDR3 is made up of 15 amino acids. J was trimmed by 3 bases and V by 1 base; bases with no gene match: 5. CDR3 amino acids: CASSLLDREDYGYTF. The CDR3 DNA sequence: TGTGCCAGCAGCTTGTTGGACAGGGAGGACTATGGCTACACCTTC.

This clonotype showed up many times. This chain connects TRBV20-1 to TRBJ2-7; 7 bases are a match to TRBD1. Per germline, CDR1 DFQATT and CDR2 SNEGSKA (reference sequence). The CDR3 is 14 residues long. J lost 3 bases, V lost 5 bases, and 10 bases had no gene match. The CDR3 DNA is TGCAGTGCTGCACCCGGGACAGTGGGCTACGAGCAGTACTTC. Translation gives CSAAPGTVGYEQYF.

A few counts support this clonotype. CDR3 bases: TGTGCCAGCAGCGGAGGTCTAAGCGGGAGTGCCGGCGAGCAGTACTTC. Protein product: CASSGGLSGSAGEQYF. The V and J genes are TRBV9 and TRBJ2-7; 8 bases line up with TRBD2. This CDR3 spans 16 amino acids. CDR1 SGDLS and CDR2 YYNGEE come from the germline V gene. Trimming took 3 bases from V and 6 from J; bases not matched to a gene: 14.

This clonotype has only a few counts. The genes are TRBV3-1 and TRBJ2-3; D perhaps matches TRBD2 (6 bases). V was clipped by 0 bases and J by 5 bases, with 15 bases between them. This CDR3 has 16 amino acids. Germline V gene data show CDR1 as LGHDT and CDR2 as YNNKEL (reference sequence). The CDR3 DNA reads as TGTGCCAGCAGCCAAGAGGGACTCATCACAGGAGATACGCAGTATTTT. It yields the protein CASSQEGLITGDTQYF.

This clonotype has at least ten counts. The chain is built from TRBV20-1 and TRBJ1-2, with TRBD1 as a possible D gene (6 bases). This CDR3 is 13 amino acids long. Germline CDR1 and CDR2: DFQATT and SNEGSKA (reference sequence). Trimming took off 6 bases at V and 5 bases at J, with 16 bases between the two ends. The CDR3 sequence is CSAKEDSEYGYTF. DNA for the CDR3: TGCAGTGCGAAGGAGGACAGCGAATATGGCTACACCTTC.

The chain couples TRBV15 to TRBJ2-5, with 7 bases aligning to TRBD2. This CDR3 has 16 residues. Germline loops: CDR1 LNHNV, CDR2 YYDKDF (reference sequence). V shed 2 bases and J 5 bases; nucleotides not matched to a gene: 11. The CDR3 region has the DNA TGTGCCACCAGCAGACCGGGCGGGAGCGGGTTTGAGACCCAGTACTTC. Its translation: CATSRPGGSGFETQYF.

The J gene is TRBJ2-5, the V gene TRBV5-8, with D possibly being TRBD2 (6 bases). The CDR3 is 17 amino acids. V was shortened by 4 bases and J by 1 base, with 20 bases between the two germline ends. Germline V lookup: CDR1 SGHTS, CDR2 YDEGEE. CDR3 nucleotides: TGTGCCAGCAGCCCCGGCTTTTTCGCGGGACCCCAAGAGACCCAGTACTTC. Translation: CASSPGFFAGPQETQYF.

This clonotype has a handful of counts. V gene TRBV5-1 combines with J gene TRBJ2-6; D is uncertain. CDR1 is SGHRS, CDR2 YFSETQ, per germline. V was trimmed by 0 bases and J by 2 bases, leaving 6 bases between them. This CDR3 has 15 residues. DNA of the CDR3: TGCGCCAGCAGCTTGGCGGTTGCTGGGGCCAACGTCCTGACTTTC. Its protein is CASSLAVAGANVLTF.

There are a few counts of this clonotype. The CDR3 DNA reads as TGTGCCATCGGGCGAGATACGCAGTATTTT. Translated, it gives CAIGRDTQYF. The chain has TRBV10-3 and TRBJ2-3, with unresolved D. The CDR3 runs 10 residues. Germline assignment: CDR1 ENHRY and CDR2 SYGVKD. Trimming stripped 8 bases from V and 5 bases from J, with 5 bases between.

The chain carries TRBV11-2 and TRBJ2-7; perhaps TRBD1 as D (6 bases). Germline V gene data show CDR1 as SGHAT and CDR2 as FQNNGV. The CDR3 sequence is 15 residues long. With 2 bases removed from V and 0 bases from J, the gap between germline ends came to 11 bases. The CDR3 reads CASSLSTGNSYEQYF. CDR3 DNA: TGTGCCAGCAGCTTATCGACAGGCAACTCCTACGAGCAGTACTTC. Supplemented by reference TRBV11-2 and TRBJ2-7, the full variable domain reads EAGVAQSPRYKIIEKRQSVAFWCNPISGHATLYWYQQILGQGPKLLIQFQNNGVVDDSQLPKDRFSAERLKGVDSTLKIQPAKLEDSAVYLCASSLSTGNSYEQYFGPGTRLTVT.

The table lists this clonotype with a few counts. V usage is TRBV6-5 and J usage is TRBJ2-7; the D is unclear. The V gene's germline CDR1 is MNHEY and CDR2 SVGAGI. The CDR3 runs 12 residues. Trimming stripped 0 bases from V and 7 bases from J, with 7 bases between. In DNA form, the CDR3 reads TGTGCCAGCAGTTACTCCGGACGGGAGCAGTACTTC. Its translation is CASSYSGREQYF.

This clonotype has only a few counts. The chain is built from TRBV15 and TRBJ2-7; 10 bases are shared with TRBD1. From germline, CDR1 is LNHNV and CDR2 YYDKDF (reference sequence). V trimming: 0 bases; J trimming: 3 bases; junction bases outside the gene matches: 2. This CDR3 comprises 15 residues. The CDR3 coding sequence is TGTGCCACCAGCAGAGATCGGACAGGGGGCTACGAGCAGTACTTC. Protein sequence: CATSRDRTGGYEQYF. Filled out from reference TRBV15 and TRBJ2-7, the complete variable domain reads DAMVIQNPRYQVTQFGKPVTLSCSQTLNHNVMYWYQQKSSQAPKLLFHYYDKDFNNEADTPDNFQSRRPNTSFCFLDIRSPGLGDTAMYLCATSRDRTGGYEQYFGPGTRLTVT.

This clonotype turned up a few times. This CDR3 is CASSQGRGSGGYNEQFF. CDR3 bases: TGTGCCAGCAGCCAAGGGCGCGGGAGTGGCGGGTACAATGAGCAGTTCTTC. The V gene is TRBV3-1, the J gene TRBJ2-1, with TRBD2 identical over 7 bases. V trimming: 1 base; J trimming: 4 bases; junction bases outside the gene matches: 10. The CDR3 length is 17 residues. Germline V CDR1 and CDR2: LGHDT, YNNKEL (reference sequence).

This clonotype has at least ten counts. CDR3 in DNA: TGCGCCAGCAGCTTGGATCAGCGGGAGGGTTACGAGCAGTACTTC. Its translation is CASSLDQREGYEQYF. This sequence joins TRBV5-1 and TRBJ2-7; 10 nucleotides align to TRBD2. CDR3 length: 15 residues. The germline CDR1 and CDR2 sequences are SGHRS and YFSETQ. The V and J ends lost 0 bases and 4 bases, in that order; junction bases with no gene match: 4.

This clonotype appeared many times. This chain links TRBV28 with TRBJ2-7; D is unresolved. V dropped 6 bases and J dropped 6 bases, with 18 bases sitting between them. The CDR3 has 14 amino acids. Germline CDR1 reads MDHEN; CDR2 reads SYDVKM. CDR3 in amino acids: CASSPSSGSGEQYF. In DNA, the CDR3 is TGTGCCAGCAGCCCGTCGTCTGGCTCTGGCGAGCAGTACTTC.

V gene TRBV5-1 combines with J gene TRBJ1-1; D uncertain. Trimming removed 5 bases at V and 1 base at J, with 18 bases between. This CDR3 comprises 16 residues. In germline, CDR1 is SGHRS, CDR2 YFSETQ. DNA for the CDR3: TGCGCCAGCAGTCCGGATACTAGTCAAAGGAACACTGAAGCTTTCTTT. Protein: CASSPDTSQRNTEAFF.

This clonotype was picked up many times. The chain employs TRBV7-2 and TRBJ1-1; D may be TRBD1 (5 bases). Germline loops: CDR1 SGHTA, CDR2 FQGNSA. The CDR3 covers 15 residues. Between the trimmed V and J ends, which lost 6 bases and 8 bases, there was a span of 22 bases. The CDR3 sequence is CASSKPPWDGSEAFF. CDR3 in DNA: TGTGCCAGCAGTAAACCACCATGGGACGGCTCGGAAGCTTTCTTT.

This clonotype was seen more than once but under ten times. The DNA of the CDR3 is TGCAGTGCGAGCAAGGCGGGACCGATAGCGAGCGAGCAGTACTTC. Its protein is CSASKAGPIASEQYF. The chain recombines TRBV20-1 with TRBJ2-7; TRBD2 is a possible D gene (6 bases). Trimming stripped 6 bases from V and 6 bases from J, with 24 bases between. In germline, CDR1 is DFQATT, CDR2 SNEGSKA (reference sequence). CDR3 size: 15 residues.

The chain recombines TRBV20-1 with TRBJ2-2; TRBD1 matches 7 bases. The ends lost 6 bases at V and 3 bases at J; junction bases unmatched: 10. The CDR3 consists of 15 residues. Germline CDR1 DFQATT, CDR2 SNEGSKA (reference sequence). The CDR3 region has the DNA TGCAGTGCCCCACTCGGGACAGATTACACCGGGGAGCTGTTTTTT. It codes for CSAPLGTDYTGELFF.

This clonotype was observed many times. The gene calls are TRBV27 and TRBJ2-3; D uncertain. The CDR3 has 11 residues. The ends were cut back, 5 bases at V and 8 bases at J, with 8 bases in the middle. Germline V lookup: CDR1 MNHEY, CDR2 SMNVEV (reference sequence). In DNA form, the CDR3 reads TGTGCCAGCAGTGATGGCCGTACGCAGTATTTT. Amino acids: CASSDGRTQYF.

This sequence joins TRBV12-3 or TRBV12-4 and TRBJ2-3; 9 nucleotides match TRBD2. The CDR3 has 15 amino acids. Trimming removed 5 bases from V and 5 bases from J; junction bases left unmatched: 8. The CDR3 loop reads CASSTTSGPGDTQYF. The CDR3 bases are TGTGCCAGCAGTACGACTAGCGGACCGGGAGATACGCAGTATTTT.

This clonotype showed up many times. CDR3 region: CTVSGNTGELFF. The CDR3 coding sequence is TGCACTGTGTCCGGGAACACCGGGGAGCTGTTTTTT. The chain carries TRBV29-1 and TRBJ2-2; no clear D. The V gene's germline CDR1 is SQVTM and CDR2 ANQGSEA. The CDR3 consists of 12 residues.

The chain employs TRBV24-1 and TRBJ2-5; D call uncertain. The CDR3 extends over 13 amino acids. Looked up from germline, CDR1 is KGHDR and CDR2 is SFDVKD. Trimming shortened V by 5 bases and J by 5 bases, and 11 bases separated the two germline ends. The DNA of the CDR3 is TGTGCCACCAGTGCCGGCGTTCCGGAGACCCAGTACTTC. It encodes CATSAGVPETQYF.

This clonotype has only a few counts. The V gene is TRBV6-1, the J gene TRBJ2-1; D is ambiguous. Germline lookup yields CDR1 MNHNS and CDR2 SASEGT. Trimming cost V 7 bases and J 5 bases, with 9 bases left between them. This CDR3 comprises 12 residues. Here the CDR3 DNA reads TGTGCCAGCATCGGGTTAGACAATGAGCAGTTCTTC. Its protein is CASIGLDNEQFF.

This clonotype was detected many times. The chain has TRBV11-2 and TRBJ2-1; the match to TRBD1 covers 7 bases. The germline V gene has CDR1 SGHAT and CDR2 FQNNGV. The CDR3 covers 14 residues. The J segment lost 0 bases and the V segment lost 5 bases, leaving 1 base of the junction unmatched. CDR3 sequence reads: CASSRDSSYNEQFF. CDR3 sequence (DNA): TGTGCCAGCAGCCGGGACAGCTCCTACAATGAGCAGTTCTTC. The full variable domain, rest sourced from reference TRBV11-2 and TRBJ2-1, is EAGVAQSPRYKIIEKRQSVAFWCNPISGHATLYWYQQILGQGPKLLIQFQNNGVVDDSQLPKDRFSAERLKGVDSTLKIQPAKLEDSAVYLCASSRDSSYNEQFFGPGTRLTVL.